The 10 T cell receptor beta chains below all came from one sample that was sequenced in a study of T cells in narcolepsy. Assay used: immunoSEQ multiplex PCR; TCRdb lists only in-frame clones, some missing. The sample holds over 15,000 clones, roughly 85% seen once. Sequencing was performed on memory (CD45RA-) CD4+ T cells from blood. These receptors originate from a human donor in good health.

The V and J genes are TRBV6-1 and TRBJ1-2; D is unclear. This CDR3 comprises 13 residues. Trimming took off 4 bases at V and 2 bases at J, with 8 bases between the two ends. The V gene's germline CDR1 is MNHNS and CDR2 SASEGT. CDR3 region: CASSVHSNYGYTF. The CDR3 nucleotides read TGTGCCAGCAGTGTTCACAGCAACTATGGCTACACCTTC.

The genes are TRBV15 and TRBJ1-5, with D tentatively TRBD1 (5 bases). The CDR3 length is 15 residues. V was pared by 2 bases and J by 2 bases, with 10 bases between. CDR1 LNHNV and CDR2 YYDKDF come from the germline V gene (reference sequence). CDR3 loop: CATSRPPGGNQPQHF. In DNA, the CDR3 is TGTGCCACCAGCAGACCCCCGGGGGGCAATCAGCCCCAGCATTTT. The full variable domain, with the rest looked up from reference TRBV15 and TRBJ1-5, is DAMVIQNPRYQVTQFGKPVTLSCSQTLNHNVMYWYQQKSSQAPKLLFHYYDKDFNNEADTPDNFQSRRPNTSFCFLDIRSPGLGDTAMYLCATSRPPGGNQPQHFGDGTRLSIL.

CDR3 nucleotides: TGTGCCTGCGGACGAGGAGCGGATCAGCCCCAGCATTTT. This gives the protein CACGRGADQPQHF. The chain uses TRBV30 and TRBJ1-5; D is unresolved. The V gene lost 6 bases and the J gene lost 5 bases, with 14 bases spanning the gap. The CDR3 contains 13 residues. Germline assignment: CDR1 GTSNPN and CDR2 SVGIG (reference sequence).

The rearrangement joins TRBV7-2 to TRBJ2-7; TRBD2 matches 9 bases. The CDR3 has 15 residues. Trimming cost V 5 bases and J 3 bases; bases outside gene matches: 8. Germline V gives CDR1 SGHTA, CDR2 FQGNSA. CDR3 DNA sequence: TGTGCCAGCAGCAGGAGGGCGGGGGGGAGCTACGAGCAGTACTTC. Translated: CASSRRAGGSYEQYF.

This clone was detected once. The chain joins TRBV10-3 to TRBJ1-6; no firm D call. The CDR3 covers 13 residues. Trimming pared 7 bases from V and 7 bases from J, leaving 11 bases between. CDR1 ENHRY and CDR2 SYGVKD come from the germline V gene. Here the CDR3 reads CAITSRENSPLHF. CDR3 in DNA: TGTGCCATCACCTCGAGGGAAAATTCACCCCTCCACTTT.

The chain's CDR3 is CASSFQRGYQETQYF. The DNA for the CDR3 is TGTGCCAGCAGCTTTCAGCGGGGGTACCAAGAGACCCAGTACTTC. The chain combines TRBV7-2 with TRBJ2-5; 8 bases line up with TRBD2. The J segment lost 0 bases and the V segment lost 3 bases, leaving 3 bases of the junction unmatched. The CDR3 totals 15 residues. The germline CDR1 and CDR2 sequences are SGHTA and FQGNSA.

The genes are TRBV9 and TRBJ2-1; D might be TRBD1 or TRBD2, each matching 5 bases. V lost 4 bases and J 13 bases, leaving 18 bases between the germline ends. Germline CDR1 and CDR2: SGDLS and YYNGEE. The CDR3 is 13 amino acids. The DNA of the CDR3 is TGTGCCAGCAGCCCGCGAGGGACCCAGGAACAGTTCTTC. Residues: CASSPRGTQEQFF.

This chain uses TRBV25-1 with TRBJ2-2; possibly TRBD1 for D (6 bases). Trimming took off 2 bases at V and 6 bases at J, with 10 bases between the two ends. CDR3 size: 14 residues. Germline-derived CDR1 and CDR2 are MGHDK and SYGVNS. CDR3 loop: CASSEPTGPGELFF. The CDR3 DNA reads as TGTGCCAGCAGTGAACCTACAGGGCCCGGGGAGCTGTTTTTT.

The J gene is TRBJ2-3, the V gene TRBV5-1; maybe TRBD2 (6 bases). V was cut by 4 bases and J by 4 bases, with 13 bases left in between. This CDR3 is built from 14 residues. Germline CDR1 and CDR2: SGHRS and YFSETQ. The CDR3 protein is CASSRASEADTQYF. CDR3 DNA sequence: TGCGCCAGCAGCAGAGCTAGCGAGGCAGATACGCAGTATTTT. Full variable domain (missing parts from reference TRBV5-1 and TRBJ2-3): KAGVTQTPRYLIKTRGQQVTLSCSPISGHRSVSWYQQTPGQGLQFLFEYFSETQRNKGNFPGRFSGRQFSNSRSEMNVSTLELGDSALYLCASSRASEADTQYFGPGTRLTVL.

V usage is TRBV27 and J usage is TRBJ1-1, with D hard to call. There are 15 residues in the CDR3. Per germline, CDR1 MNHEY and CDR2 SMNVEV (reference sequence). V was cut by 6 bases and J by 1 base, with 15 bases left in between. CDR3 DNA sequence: TGTGCCAGCAGGCAGAGCTCCCGTGCGAACACTGAAGCTTTCTTT. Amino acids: CASRQSSRANTEAFF.